These T cell receptor beta chains were read from a single sample in a study of regulatory T cells in long-lasting Graves disease. Each CDR3 protein gets one entry after TCRdb re-called the multiplex PCR reads with MiXCR. The profile shows around 450,000 distinct CDR3 sequences, approximately 15% of them singletons. These same records also appear under a second study, on T cells in Graves' hyperthyroidism and ophthalmopathy.

Sequenced material: peripheral blood mononuclear cells (PBMCs), taken at new diagnosis, from a patient treated with antithyroid drugs. These receptors originate from a woman in her twenties or thirties with Graves disease. CDR3s include the opening cysteine and the closing phenylalanine or tryptophan. The order of the fields is V gene, J gene, D gene, clone size, CDR3 DNA, CDR3 protein. A D gene is named only where the DNA matches it firmly. The listing skips clone size in some rows; elsewhere it reads once, few, many or a size class.

V: TRBV20-1
J: TRBJ2-5
D: .
size: many
DNA: TGCTCCCTGGAGGGTAGGAAGACCCAGTACTTC
CDR3: CSLEGRKTQYF

V: TRBV10-3
J: TRBJ2-7
D: .
size: many
DNA: TGTGCCATCAGTGGCATCTCCGACTTGCGAACCTACGAGCAGTACTTC
CDR3: CAISGISDLRTYEQYF

V: TRBV19
J: TRBJ2-4
D: TRBD2
size: many
DNA: TGTGCCAGTAGTATTCGAACTAGCGGGAGAGGGGCCGCCAAAAACATTCAGTACTTC
CDR3: CASSIRTSGRGAAKNIQYF

V: TRBV6-1
J: TRBJ1-5
D: .
size: many
DNA: TGTGCCAGCACTCAAGGGGTGGGACTCCGGGTCCAGCCCCAGCATTTT
CDR3: CASTQGVGLRVQPQHF

V: TRBV3-1
J: TRBJ1-6
D: .
size: few
DNA: TGTGCCAGCAGCCAAGAATGGAATTCACCCCTCCACTTT
CDR3: CASSQEWNSPLHF

V: TRBV27
J: TRBJ1-2
D: TRBD1
size: few
DNA: TGTGCCAGCAGTTTAAGGTCCCCGGGACAGGGGGCTGGGAGCTACACCTTC
CDR3: CASSLRSPGQGAGSYTF

V: TRBV3-1
J: TRBJ2-7
D: .
size: many
DNA: TGTGCCAGCAGCCAAGTAGTATATTACGAGCAGTACTTC
CDR3: CASSQVVYYEQYF

V: TRBV30
J: TRBJ2-1
D: .
size: many
DNA: TGTGCCAAAAGTGGGGGATTAAACAATGAGCAGTTCTTC
CDR3: CAKSGGLNNEQFF

V: TRBV27
J: TRBJ1-5
D: .
size: few
DNA: TGTGCCAGCAGTTTATCGCCGGGGTCCAATCAGCCCCAGCATTTT
CDR3: CASSLSPGSNQPQHF

V: TRBV11-2
J: TRBJ2-2
D: .
size: .
DNA: TGTGCCAGCAGCTTACGGAGTGGCACCGGGGAGCTGTTTTTT
CDR3: CASSLRSGTGELFF

V: TRBV19
J: TRBJ2-6
D: .
size: .
DNA: TGTGCCAGTAGTATAGGTGTTCCGGGCTCTGGGGCCAACGTCCTGACTTTC
CDR3: CASSIGVPGSGANVLTF

V: TRBV9
J: TRBJ2-1
D: TRBD2
size: .
DNA: TGTGCCAGCAGCGTAGCTACAGGGCTACTAGCGGGAGGGCGGTACAATGAGCAGTTCTTC
CDR3: CASSVATGLLAGGRYNEQFF

V: TRBV20-1
J: TRBJ1-1
D: .
size: few
DNA: TGCAGTGCGACCCCGGCCCGGGGGGAAGCTTTCTTT
CDR3: CSATPARGEAFF

V: TRBV15
J: TRBJ2-5
D: TRBD2
size: many
DNA: TGTGCCACCGGCCTAGCGGGAAAAGAGACCCAGTACTTC
CDR3: CATGLAGKETQYF

V: TRBV11-3
J: TRBJ2-2
D: .
size: .
DNA: TGTGCCAGCAGCGCCCGGGGGGCTAACACCGGGGAGCTGTTTTTT
CDR3: CASSARGANTGELFF

V: TRBV28
J: TRBJ2-3
D: TRBD2
size: many
DNA: TGTGCCAGCAGTTTACTAAGCGGGAGGGCCCCGGATACGCAGTATTTT
CDR3: CASSLLSGRAPDTQYF

V: TRBV4-1
J: TRBJ1-1
D: TRBD1
size: many
DNA: TGCGCCAGCAGCCGGACAGGGGGAAAAGACACTGAAGCTTTCTTT
CDR3: CASSRTGGKDTEAFF

V: TRBV18
J: TRBJ2-1
D: .
size: .
DNA: TGTGCCAGCTCACCACTACCTTCCTACAATGAGCAGTTCTTC
CDR3: CASSPLPSYNEQFF

V: TRBV6-1
J: TRBJ2-2
D: .
size: few
DNA: TGTGCCAGCAGTGACCAGGTCCACAACACCGGGGAGCTGTTTTTT
CDR3: CASSDQVHNTGELFF

V: TRBV19
J: TRBJ1-1
D: .
size: .
DNA: TGTGCCAGTAGTATGCAGGGATCGAACACTGAAGCTTTCTTT
CDR3: CASSMQGSNTEAFF

V: TRBV19
J: TRBJ2-3
D: TRBD1
size: .
DNA: TGTGCCAGTAGCCGGACAGGGTTGAGAGATACGCAGTATTTT
CDR3: CASSRTGLRDTQYF

V: TRBV27
J: TRBJ1-5
D: .
size: .
DNA: TGTGCCAGCAGTTTATCAGCGTATAGCAATCAGCCCCAGCATTTT
CDR3: CASSLSAYSNQPQHF

V: TRBV12-3/TRBV12-4
J: TRBJ1-5
D: TRBD1
size: many
DNA: TGTGCCAGCAGCAGGACAGGCGGCTTCGGAGGCAATCAGCCCCAGCATTTT
CDR3: CASSRTGGFGGNQPQHF

V: TRBV24-1
J: TRBJ1-2
D: .
size: many
DNA: TGTGCCACCAGTGATTTAGGATCTTTGAGTGGCTACACCTTC
CDR3: CATSDLGSLSGYTF